The 10 T cell receptor beta chains in this list originate from one sample, sequenced in a study of T cell repertoires in ileal Crohn's disease. As to time point: neoterminal ileum biopsy at postoperative endoscopy, about 6 months after surgery. Profiling relied on immunoSEQ multiplex PCR, and the TCRdb table lists in-frame clones only, not all of them. The data hold about 2,400 clones, with about 78% observed a single time. Sample: ileal tissue. The receptors were sampled from an adult with Crohn's disease.

V and J are TRBV9 and TRBJ2-1, with D possibly being TRBD1 (5 bases). The germline gives CDR1 SGDLS, CDR2 YYNGEE. There are 18 residues in the CDR3. Trimming stripped 4 bases from V and 9 bases from J, with 29 bases between. The CDR3 nucleotides read TGTGCCAGCAGCCCAAGGATATCGGACACCCGAAGACTGGTTGAGCAGTTCTTC. Encoded protein: CASSPRISDTRRLVEQFF.

The V call is TRBV2, the J call TRBJ2-1; TRBD2 agrees at 11 bases. The CDR3 covers 18 residues. The V and J ends lost 2 bases and 7 bases, in that order; junction bases with no gene match: 13. In germline, CDR1 is SNHLY, CDR2 FYNNEI. The CDR3 protein is CASSEFSGRAYLRNEQFF. DNA for the CDR3: TGTGCCAGCAGTGAATTTAGCGGGAGGGCCTATTTGAGGAATGAGCAGTTCTTC.

This chain links TRBV2 with TRBJ2-1, with a weak D call TRBD2 (7 bases). CDR3 length: 16 residues. Trimming left V 7 bases short and J 0 bases short, with 16 bases between. Germline CDR1 is SNHLY and CDR2 is FYNNEI. In DNA, the CDR3 is TGTGCCAGCACCCCACTGGGGGGGGCCTCCTACAATGAGCAGTTCTTC. Translation gives CASTPLGGASYNEQFF.

The J gene is TRBJ2-1, the V gene TRBV11-3, with 9 bases fitting TRBD2. CDR3 length: 19 amino acids. Germline V lookup: CDR1 SGHNT, CDR2 YENEEA. Germline trimming cut 5 bases from V and 7 bases from J; bases unmatched to any gene: 21. CDR3 sequence: CASSPGGGHSGSFENEQFF. CDR3 DNA: TGTGCCAGCAGCCCTGGCGGGGGGCATAGCGGGAGTTTCGAGAATGAGCAGTTCTTC.

The rearrangement joins TRBV6-5 to TRBJ2-1; 10 bases match TRBD2. V gave up 1 base and J gave up 9 bases; unmatched junction bases: 9. The germline CDR1 and CDR2 sequences are MNHEY and SVGAGI. This CDR3 contains 16 residues. As DNA, the CDR3 is TGTGCCAGCAGTTACTTGGGGCTAGCGGGAGAACTTGAGCAGTTCTTC. Protein: CASSYLGLAGELEQFF.

The CDR3 sequence is CASIRRDYARATDTQYF. In DNA form, the CDR3 reads TGTGCCAGCATAAGGAGGGATTACGCACGGGCCACAGATACGCAGTATTTT. The rearrangement joins TRBV2 to TRBJ2-3; the D gene is possibly TRBD2 (6 bases). Trimming removed 7 bases at V and 2 bases at J, with 22 bases between. The CDR3 runs to 17 residues. Germline lookup yields CDR1 SNHLY and CDR2 FYNNEI.

V is TRBV5-5 and J is TRBJ2-7; 7 bases map to TRBD2. The ends lost 2 bases at V and 0 bases at J; junction bases unmatched: 2. The CDR3 covers 14 residues. In germline, CDR1 is SGHKS, CDR2 YYEKEE (reference sequence). CDR3 protein: CASSFLAASYEQYF. As DNA, the CDR3 is TGTGCCAGCAGCTTTCTAGCGGCCTCCTACGAGCAGTACTTC. Complete variable domain (other parts from reference TRBV5-5 and TRBJ2-7): DAGVTQSPTHLIKTRGQQVTLRCSPISGHKSVSWYQQVLGQGPQFIFQYYEKEERGRGNFPDRFSARQFPNYSSELNVNALLLGDSALYLCASSFLAASYEQYFGPGTRLTVT.

This clone was seen only once. This chain uses TRBV6-1 with TRBJ2-2, with TRBD2 matching over 8 bases. CDR1 MNHNS and CDR2 SASEGT come from the germline V gene. The CDR3 is 14 amino acids. Unmatched junction bases numbered 13, after V lost 6 bases and J lost 13 bases. The CDR3 reads CASRTQRERWGLFF. CDR3 in DNA: TGTGCCAGCAGGACACAGCGGGAGCGGTGGGGGCTGTTTTTT.

V is TRBV10-3 and J is TRBJ1-2; TRBD1 might be the D (6 bases). V shed 4 bases and J shed 3 bases, with 6 bases lying between them. CDR3 length: 12 amino acids. CDR1 and CDR2 from the germline V gene are ENHRY and SYGVKD. The CDR3 DNA is TGTGCCATCAGTGCAGGGGACTATGGCTACACCTTC. This encodes CAISAGDYGYTF.

The V call is TRBV2, the J call TRBJ1-1, with D unresolved. The CDR3 runs to 12 residues. Trimming cost V 4 bases and J 10 bases, with 13 bases left between them. Germline values: CDR1 SNHLY, CDR2 FYNNEI. The chain's CDR3 is CASSVQLAAAFF. Here the CDR3 DNA reads TGTGCCAGCAGTGTACAGTTGGCTGCAGCTTTCTTT.